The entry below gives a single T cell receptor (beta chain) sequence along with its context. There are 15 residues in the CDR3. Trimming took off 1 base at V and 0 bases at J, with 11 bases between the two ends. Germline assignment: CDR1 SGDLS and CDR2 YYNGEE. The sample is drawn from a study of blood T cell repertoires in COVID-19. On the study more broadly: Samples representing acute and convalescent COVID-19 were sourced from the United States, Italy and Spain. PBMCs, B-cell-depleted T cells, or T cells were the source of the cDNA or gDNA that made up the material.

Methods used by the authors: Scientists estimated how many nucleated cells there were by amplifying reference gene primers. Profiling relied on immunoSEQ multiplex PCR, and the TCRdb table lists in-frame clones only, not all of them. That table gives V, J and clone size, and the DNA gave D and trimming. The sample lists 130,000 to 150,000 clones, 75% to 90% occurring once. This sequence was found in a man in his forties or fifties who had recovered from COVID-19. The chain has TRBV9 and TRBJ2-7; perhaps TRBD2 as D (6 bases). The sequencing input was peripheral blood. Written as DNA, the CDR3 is TGTGCCAGCAGCGTACGGGGGTCGAGCTCCTACGAGCAGTACTTC. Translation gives CASSVRGSSSYEQYF. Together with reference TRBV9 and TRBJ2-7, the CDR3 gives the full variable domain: DSGVTQTPKHLITATGQRVTLRCSPRSGDLSVYWYQQSLDQGLQFLIQYYNGEERAKGNILERFSAQQFPDLHSELNLSSLELGDSALYFCASSVRGSSSYEQYFGPGTRLTVT.